This T cell receptor beta chain emerged from a study of T cell responses to AZD1222 COVID-19 vaccine. In this sample, this clone turned up a few times. Trimming shortened V by 1 base and J by 3 bases, and 10 bases separated the two germline ends. The CDR3 covers 14 residues. Germline CDR1 is LGHDT and CDR2 is YNNKEL (reference sequence). Assay: immunoSEQ multiplex PCR; the TCRdb copy retains only in-frame clones and omits some. The sample includes some 150,000 clones, about 93% of them seen just once. This material consisted of peripheral blood, taken on day 0 of AZD1222 vaccination. This chain joins TRBV3-1 (or the pseudogene TRBV3-2) and TRBJ2-7; D could derive from TRBD1 or TRBD2 (5 bases each). The clonotype was recovered from an adult in good health. DNA for the CDR3: TGTGCCAGCAGCCAAGGTCAGGGAGACTACGAGCAGTACTTC. Protein: CASSQGQGDYEQYF.